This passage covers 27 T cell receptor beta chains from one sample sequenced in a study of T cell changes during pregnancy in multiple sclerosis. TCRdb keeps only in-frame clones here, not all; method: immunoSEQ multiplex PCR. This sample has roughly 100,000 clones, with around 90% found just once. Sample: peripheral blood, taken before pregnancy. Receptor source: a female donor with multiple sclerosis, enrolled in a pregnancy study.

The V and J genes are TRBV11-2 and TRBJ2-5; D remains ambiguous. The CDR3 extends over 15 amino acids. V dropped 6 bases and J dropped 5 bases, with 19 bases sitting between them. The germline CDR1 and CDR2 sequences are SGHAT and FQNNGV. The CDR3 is CASSHRSGPPETQYF. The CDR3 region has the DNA TGTGCCAGCAGTCACCGTAGTGGGCCCCCCGAGACCCAGTACTTC. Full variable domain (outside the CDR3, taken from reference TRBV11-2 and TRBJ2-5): EAGVAQSPRYKIIEKRQSVAFWCNPISGHATLYWYQQILGQGPKLLIQFQNNGVVDDSQLPKDRFSAERLKGVDSTLKIQPAKLEDSAVYLCASSHRSGPPETQYFGPGTRLLVL.

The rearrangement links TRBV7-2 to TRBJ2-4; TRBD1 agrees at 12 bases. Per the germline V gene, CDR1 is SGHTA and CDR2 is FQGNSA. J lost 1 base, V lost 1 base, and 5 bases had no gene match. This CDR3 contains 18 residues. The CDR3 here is CASSLDPGQGAAKNIQYF. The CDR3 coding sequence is TGTGCCAGCAGCTTAGACCCGGGACAGGGGGCGGCCAAAAACATTCAGTACTTC.

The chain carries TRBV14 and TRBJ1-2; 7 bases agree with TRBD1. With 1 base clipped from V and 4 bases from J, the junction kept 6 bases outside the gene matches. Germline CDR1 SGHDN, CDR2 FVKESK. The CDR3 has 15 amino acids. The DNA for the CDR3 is TGTGCCAGCAGCCAAGTAGGAGGGACAGCCTATGGCTACACCTTC. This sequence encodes CASSQVGGTAYGYTF.

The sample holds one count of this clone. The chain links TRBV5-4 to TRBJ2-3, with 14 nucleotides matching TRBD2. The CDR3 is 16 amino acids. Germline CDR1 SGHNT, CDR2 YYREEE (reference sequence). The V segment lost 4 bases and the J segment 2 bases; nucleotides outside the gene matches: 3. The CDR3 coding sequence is TGTGCCAGCAGCGGACTAGCGGGGGGACTCACAGATACGCAGTATTTT. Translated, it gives CASSGLAGGLTDTQYF.

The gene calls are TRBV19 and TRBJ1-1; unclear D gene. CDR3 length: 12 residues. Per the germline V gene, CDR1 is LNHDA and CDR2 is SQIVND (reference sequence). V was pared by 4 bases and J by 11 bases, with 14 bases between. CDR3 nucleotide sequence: TGTGCCAGTAGTAACTCAGGTTGGCTGGCTTTCTTT. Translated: CASSNSGWLAFF. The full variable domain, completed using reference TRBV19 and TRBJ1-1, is DGGITQSPKYLFRKEGQNVTLSCEQNLNHDAMYWYRQDPGQGLRLIYYSQIVNDFQKGDIAEGYSVSREKKESFPLTVTSAQKNPTAFYLCASSNSGWLAFFGQGTRLTVV.

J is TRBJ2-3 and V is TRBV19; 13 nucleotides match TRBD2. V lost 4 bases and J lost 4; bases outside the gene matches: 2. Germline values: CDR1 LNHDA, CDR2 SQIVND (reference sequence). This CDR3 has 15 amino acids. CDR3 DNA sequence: TGTGCCAGTAGTACTACTAGCGGGGGGGCAGATACGCAGTATTTT. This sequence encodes CASSTTSGGADTQYF.

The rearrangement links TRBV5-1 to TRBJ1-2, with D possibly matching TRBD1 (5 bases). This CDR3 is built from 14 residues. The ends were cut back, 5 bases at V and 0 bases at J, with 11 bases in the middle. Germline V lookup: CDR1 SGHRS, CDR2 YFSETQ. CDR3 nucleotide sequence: TGCGCCAGCAGACAGGAGCTCACTAACTATGGCTACACCTTC. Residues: CASRQELTNYGYTF.

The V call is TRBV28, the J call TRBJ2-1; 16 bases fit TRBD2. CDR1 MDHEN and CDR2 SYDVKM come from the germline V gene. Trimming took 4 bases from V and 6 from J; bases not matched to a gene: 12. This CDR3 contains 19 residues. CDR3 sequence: CASSWGAGLAGGGFNEQFF. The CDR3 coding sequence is TGTGCCAGCAGTTGGGGGGCGGGACTAGCGGGAGGGGGGTTCAATGAGCAGTTCTTC.

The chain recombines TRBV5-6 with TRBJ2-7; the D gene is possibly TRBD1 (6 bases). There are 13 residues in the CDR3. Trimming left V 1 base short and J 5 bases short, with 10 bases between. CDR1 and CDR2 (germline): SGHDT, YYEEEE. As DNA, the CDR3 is TGTGCCAGCAGCTTGACAGGGTCTCACGAGCAGTACTTC. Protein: CASSLTGSHEQYF. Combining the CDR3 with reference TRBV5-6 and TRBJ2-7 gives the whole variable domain DAGVTQSPTHLIKTRGQQVTLRCSPKSGHDTVSWYQQALGQGPQFIFQYYEEEERQRGNFPDRFSGHQFPNYSSELNVNALLLGDSALYLCASSLTGSHEQYFGPGTRLTVT.

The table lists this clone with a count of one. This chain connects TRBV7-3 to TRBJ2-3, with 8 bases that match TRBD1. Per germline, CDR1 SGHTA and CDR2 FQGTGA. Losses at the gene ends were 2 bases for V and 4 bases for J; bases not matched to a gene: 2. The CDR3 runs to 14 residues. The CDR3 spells CASSLQGASDTQYF. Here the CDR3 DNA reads TGTGCCAGCAGCTTACAGGGGGCTTCAGATACGCAGTATTTT.

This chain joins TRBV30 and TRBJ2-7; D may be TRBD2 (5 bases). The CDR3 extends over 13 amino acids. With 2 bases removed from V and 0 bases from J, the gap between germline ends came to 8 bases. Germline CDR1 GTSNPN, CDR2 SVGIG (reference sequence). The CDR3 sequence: CAWSPGGSYEQYF. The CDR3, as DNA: TGTGCCTGGAGTCCCGGAGGCTCCTACGAGCAGTACTTC.

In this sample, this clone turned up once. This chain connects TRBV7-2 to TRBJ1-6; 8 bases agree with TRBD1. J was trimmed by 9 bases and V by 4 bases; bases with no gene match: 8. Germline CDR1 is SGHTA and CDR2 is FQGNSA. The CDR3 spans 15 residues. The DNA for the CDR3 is TGTGCCAGCAGCTCCGACAGGGGCTTGATTTCACCCCTCCACTTT. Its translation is CASSSDRGLISPLHF.

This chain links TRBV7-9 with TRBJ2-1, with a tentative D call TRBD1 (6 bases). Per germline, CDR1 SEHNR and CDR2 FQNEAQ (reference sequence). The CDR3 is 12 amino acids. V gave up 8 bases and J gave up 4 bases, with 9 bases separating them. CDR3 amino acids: CASEQGYNEQFF. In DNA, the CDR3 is TGTGCCAGCGAACAGGGATACAATGAGCAGTTCTTC.

CDR3 protein: CASGIQGYTGELFF. The CDR3 DNA reads as TGTGCCAGCGGTATTCAGGGATACACCGGGGAGCTGTTTTTT. The chain is built from TRBV7-2 and TRBJ2-2, with D maybe TRBD1 (5 bases). V shed 8 bases and J shed 3 bases, with 13 bases lying between them. This CDR3 has 14 amino acids. Germline-derived CDR1 and CDR2 are SGHTA and FQGNSA.

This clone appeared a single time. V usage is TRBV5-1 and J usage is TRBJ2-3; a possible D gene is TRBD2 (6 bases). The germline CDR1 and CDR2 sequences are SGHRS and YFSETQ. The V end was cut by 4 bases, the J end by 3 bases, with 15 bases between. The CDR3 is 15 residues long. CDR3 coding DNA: TGCGCCAGCAGCCCGGAGGGCGGGCGGACAGATACGCAGTATTTT. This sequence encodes CASSPEGGRTDTQYF.

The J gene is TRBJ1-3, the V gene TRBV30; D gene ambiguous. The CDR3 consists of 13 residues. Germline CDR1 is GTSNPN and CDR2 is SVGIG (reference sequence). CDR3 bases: TGTGCACGAGGGATTCACTCTGGAAACACCATATATTTT. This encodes CARGIHSGNTIYF.

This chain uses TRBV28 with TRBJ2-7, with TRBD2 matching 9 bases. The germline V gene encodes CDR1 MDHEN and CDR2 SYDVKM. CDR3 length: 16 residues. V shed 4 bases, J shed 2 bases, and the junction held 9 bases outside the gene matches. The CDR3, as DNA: TGTGCCAGCAGTTCGCGGGGGGGGGCATGGGCCTACGAGCAGTACTTC. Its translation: CASSSRGGAWAYEQYF.

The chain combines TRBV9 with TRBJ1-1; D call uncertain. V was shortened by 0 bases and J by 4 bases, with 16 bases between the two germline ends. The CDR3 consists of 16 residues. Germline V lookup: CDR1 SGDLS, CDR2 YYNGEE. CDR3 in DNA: TGTGCCAGCAGCGTAGTCGATTCGTGGGGAGGCACTGAAGCTTTCTTT. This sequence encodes CASSVVDSWGGTEAFF.

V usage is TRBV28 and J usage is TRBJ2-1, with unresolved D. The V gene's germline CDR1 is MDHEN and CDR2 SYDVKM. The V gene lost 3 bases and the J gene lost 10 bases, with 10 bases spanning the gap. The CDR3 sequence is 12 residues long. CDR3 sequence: CASSFQIKEQFF. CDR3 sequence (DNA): TGTGCCAGCAGTTTCCAAATCAAAGAGCAGTTCTTC. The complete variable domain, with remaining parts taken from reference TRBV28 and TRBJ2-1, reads DVKVTQSSRYLVKRTGEKVFLECVQDMDHENMFWYRQDPGLGLRLIYFSYDVKMKEKGDIPEGYSVSREKKERFSLILESASTNQTSMYLCASSFQIKEQFFGPGTRLTVL.

In nucleotides, the CDR3 is TGTGCCAGCTCAAGGGGCACTAATGAAAAACTGTTTTTT. Translating gives CASSRGTNEKLFF. The V and J genes are TRBV18 and TRBJ1-4, with D perhaps matching TRBD1 (5 bases). V lost 5 bases, J lost 2 bases, and 6 bases lay in between. The germline V gene encodes CDR1 KGHSH and CDR2 LQKENI. The CDR3 is made up of 13 amino acids.

The CDR3 region is CAGYRGNTDTQYF. CDR3 nucleotide sequence: TGTGCCGGCTACCGGGGAAACACAGATACGCAGTATTTT. The chain carries TRBV30 and TRBJ2-3; maybe TRBD2 (5 bases). Germline CDR1 and CDR2: GTSNPN and SVGIG (reference sequence). The CDR3 loop spans 13 amino acids. V shed 8 bases and J shed 2 bases, with 14 bases lying between them.

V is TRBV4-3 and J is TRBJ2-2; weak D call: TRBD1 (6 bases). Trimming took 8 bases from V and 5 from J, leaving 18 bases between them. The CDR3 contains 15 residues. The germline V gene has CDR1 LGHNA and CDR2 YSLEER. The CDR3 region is CASVTLDRWTGELFF. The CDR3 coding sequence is TGCGCCAGCGTAACCCTAGACAGGTGGACCGGGGAGCTGTTTTTT.

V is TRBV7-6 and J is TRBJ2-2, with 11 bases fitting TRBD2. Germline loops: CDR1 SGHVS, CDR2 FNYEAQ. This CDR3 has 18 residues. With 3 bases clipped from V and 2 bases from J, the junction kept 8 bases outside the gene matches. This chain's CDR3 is CASSFRGLAGGNTGELFF. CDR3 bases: TGTGCCAGCAGCTTCAGGGGTCTAGCGGGGGGTAACACCGGGGAGCTGTTTTTT.

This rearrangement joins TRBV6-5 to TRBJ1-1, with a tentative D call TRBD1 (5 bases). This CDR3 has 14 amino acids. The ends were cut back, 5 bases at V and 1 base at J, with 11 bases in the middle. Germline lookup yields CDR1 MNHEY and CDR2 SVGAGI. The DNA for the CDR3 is TGTGCCAGCAGTCCTCAGACAGCGAACACTGAAGCTTTCTTT. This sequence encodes CASSPQTANTEAFF.

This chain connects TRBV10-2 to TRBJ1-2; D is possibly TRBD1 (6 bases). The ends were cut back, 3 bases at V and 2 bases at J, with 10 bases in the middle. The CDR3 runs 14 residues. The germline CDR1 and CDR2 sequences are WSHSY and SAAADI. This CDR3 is CASSDGRGNYGYTF. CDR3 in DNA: TGCGCCAGCAGTGACGGCAGGGGAAACTATGGCTACACCTTC.

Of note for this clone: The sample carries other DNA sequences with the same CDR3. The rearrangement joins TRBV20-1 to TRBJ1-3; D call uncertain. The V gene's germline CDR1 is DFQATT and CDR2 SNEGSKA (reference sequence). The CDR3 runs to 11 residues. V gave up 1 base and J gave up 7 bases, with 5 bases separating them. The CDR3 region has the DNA TGCAGTGCTAGAGTGGAGAACACCATATATTTT. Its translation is CSARVENTIYF.

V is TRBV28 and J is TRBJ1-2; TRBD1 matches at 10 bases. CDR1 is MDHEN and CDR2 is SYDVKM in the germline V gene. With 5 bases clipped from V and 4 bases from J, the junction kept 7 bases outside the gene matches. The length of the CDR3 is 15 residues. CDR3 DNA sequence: TGTGCCAGCAGTCCAGAGGGACAGGGGATCTATGGCTACACCTTC. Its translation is CASSPEGQGIYGYTF.